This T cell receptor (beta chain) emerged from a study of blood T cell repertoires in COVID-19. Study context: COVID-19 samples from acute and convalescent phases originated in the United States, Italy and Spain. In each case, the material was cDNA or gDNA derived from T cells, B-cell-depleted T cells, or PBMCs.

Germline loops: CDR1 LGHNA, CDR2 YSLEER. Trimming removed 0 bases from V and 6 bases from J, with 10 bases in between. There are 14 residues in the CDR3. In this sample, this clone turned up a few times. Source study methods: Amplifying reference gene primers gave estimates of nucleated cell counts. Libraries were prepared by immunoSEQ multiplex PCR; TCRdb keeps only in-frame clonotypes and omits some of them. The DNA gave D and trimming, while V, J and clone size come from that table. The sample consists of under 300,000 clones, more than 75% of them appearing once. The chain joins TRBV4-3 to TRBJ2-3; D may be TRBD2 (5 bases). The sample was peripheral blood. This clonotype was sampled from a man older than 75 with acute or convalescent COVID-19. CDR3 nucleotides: TGCGCCAGCAGCCAAGATAGACTAAAGGATACGCAGTATTTT. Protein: CASSQDRLKDTQYF.